The clone carrying this TCR beta chain occurred many times. The data were obtained in a study of molecular identifiers for immune sequencing clone quantification. MiXCR, applied by TCRdb to the PCR reads, yields one record per CDR3 protein. The data contain hundreds of thousands of distinct CDR3 sequences, nearly 20% of them singletons. The clonotype was recovered from a human donor in good health. Some libraries in this study had Jurkat cell RNA spiked in. Sequences were obtained from naive CD8+ T cells from blood, with Jurkat cell RNA spiked in. Documented subset: FACS-sorted CD8+CD4-CCR7+CD45RA+ naive T cells.

The CDR3 nucleotides read TGCGCCAGCAGCTGGACCAATGCAGGGGTAGCAGATACGCAGTATTTT. Amino acid sequence: CASSWTNAGVADTQYF. This rearrangement joins TRBV5-1 to TRBJ2-3; D is possibly TRBD1 (6 bases). CDR3 size: 16 residues. CDR1 SGHRS and CDR2 YFSETQ come from the germline V gene. V was trimmed by 3 bases and J by 4 bases, leaving 18 bases between them.